This T cell receptor (beta chain) emerged from a study of blood T cell repertoires in COVID-19. Looking at the study overall: Italy, Spain and the United States were the sources of the convalescent and acute COVID-19 samples.

In assigning cohorts, the study relied on participant-reported clinical history. Exposed study participants had met a COVID-19 case within 2 weeks before entry. Methods used by the authors: Amplified reference gene primers provided the basis for estimating nucleated cell counts. Method: immunoSEQ multiplex PCR; TCRdb's copy keeps in-frame clones and lacks some. V, J and clone size reflect that table, while D and trimming were determined from the DNA. There are fewer than 350,000 clones in the sample; more than 70% occur only once, and under 1.2% lies in the top ten. The germline CDR1 and CDR2 sequences are LNHDA and SQIVND (reference sequence). Trimming took 5 bases from V and 0 from J, leaving 8 bases between them. The CDR3 length is 14 residues.

Sequencing was carried out using PBMCs or T cells enriched from blood (not recorded which). This sequence originates from a woman in her twenties or thirties who had been exposed to COVID-19. The chain combines TRBV19 with TRBJ2-1; D is unresolved. CDR3 nucleotide sequence: TGTGCCAGTAGTGTTCGGTTCTCCTACAATGAGCAGTTCTTC. This gives the protein CASSVRFSYNEQFF.